This T cell receptor beta chain comes out of a study of blood T cell repertoires in COVID-19. As for the study in general: Specimens from acute and convalescent COVID-19 originated in the United States, Italy and Spain. PBMCs, B-cell-depleted T cells, or T cells provided the cDNA or gDNA that made up the material.

Sequencing was performed with immunoSEQ multiplex PCR; in TCRdb, only in-frame clones are kept and a portion is missing. The data contain a few hundred thousand clones, 85% to 90% of them singletons. Clinical history reported by participants formed the basis on which cohorts were assigned. For recovered donors of Cohort 3, there were two negative PCRs, clearance, or symptom resolution. The sequenced material came from PBMCs or T cells enriched from blood (not recorded which). The source of this sequence is a young man who had recovered from COVID-19.

The CDR3 reads CSVGFGTSYTDTQYF. The CDR3 coding sequence is TGCAGCGTTGGTTTTGGGACTAGCTACACAGATACGCAGTATTTT. The V and J genes are TRBV29-1 and TRBJ2-3, with TRBD2 matching over 9 bases. The J segment lost 2 bases and the V segment lost 4 bases, leaving 7 bases of the junction unmatched. This CDR3 has 15 amino acids. From germline, CDR1 is SQVTM and CDR2 ANQGSEA.